One sample yielded the 24 T cell receptor beta chains listed below, sequenced in a study of blood T cell repertoires in COVID-19. Assay: immunoSEQ multiplex PCR; the TCRdb copy retains only in-frame clones and omits some. The sample includes 150,000 to 200,000 clones, around 79% of them seen just once. Input material: peripheral blood. These receptors originate from a man aged 55 to 70 with active or convalescent COVID-19.

The chain is built from TRBV24-1 and TRBJ2-3; TRBD1 matches 10 bases. The trim removed 3 bases at V and 4 bases at J, leaving 9 bases unmatched. CDR3 length equals 17 residues. Germline V CDR1 and CDR2: KGHDR, SFDVKD. In nucleotides, the CDR3 is TGTGCCACCAGTGATCGACAGGGGGCGCCGTCCGCAGATACGCAGTATTTT. Its protein is CATSDRQGAPSADTQYF.

This rearrangement joins TRBV7-6 to TRBJ2-5, with D perhaps TRBD1 (6 bases). This CDR3 contains 14 residues. Germline CDR1 and CDR2: SGHVS and FNYEAQ. V lost 0 bases to trimming and J lost 7 bases, with 12 bases between them. CDR3 sequence (DNA): TGTGCCAGCAGCTTAGCCCGACCAGGGGCGACCCAGTACTTC. Translated, it gives CASSLARPGATQYF.

The count of this clone is one. The chain has TRBV15 and TRBJ2-6, with 11 bases that match TRBD2. The CDR3 sequence is 20 residues long. V was clipped by 1 base and J by 2 bases; unmatched bases: 10. Germline CDR1 LNHNV, CDR2 YYDKDF (reference sequence). The CDR3 spells CATSRGTSGSLPPGANVLTF. Written as DNA, the CDR3 is TGTGCCACCAGCAGAGGAACTAGCGGGAGTCTTCCCCCTGGGGCCAACGTCCTGACTTTC.

This clone has a single count. The chain employs TRBV7-9 and TRBJ2-5; 11 nucleotides line up with TRBD2. Germline CDR1 reads SEHNR; CDR2 reads FQNEAQ (reference sequence). After removal of 5 bases from V and 1 base from J, the junction contained 6 bases not matched to a gene. The CDR3 runs to 16 residues. The CDR3 DNA follows: TGTGCCAGCAGCGTCACTAGCGGGAGAACCCAAGAGACCCAGTACTTC. It translates to CASSVTSGRTQETQYF.

CDR3 protein: CASSFGRVRETQYF. The CDR3 nucleotides read TGTGCCAGCAGTTTTGGGAGGGTGCGGGAGACCCAGTACTTC. V is TRBV28 and J is TRBJ2-5; 7 bases align to TRBD2. V lost 3 bases, J lost 5 bases, and 6 bases stayed unmatched. The germline V gene has CDR1 MDHEN and CDR2 SYDVKM. The CDR3 has 14 residues.

This clone showed up just once. The CDR3 region is CASSLASGRPPGELFF. CDR3 sequence (DNA): TGTGCCAGCAGCTTAGCAAGCGGGAGGCCCCCCGGGGAGCTGTTTTTT. The rearrangement links TRBV7-8 to TRBJ2-2; 9 bases agree with TRBD2. The CDR3 totals 16 residues. The trim removed 0 bases at V and 6 bases at J, leaving 5 bases unmatched. The germline V gene encodes CDR1 SGHVS and CDR2 FQNEAQ.

The rearrangement joins TRBV7-6 to TRBJ2-7; D may be TRBD1 (5 bases). Germline V CDR1 and CDR2: SGHVS, FNYEAQ. V lost 0 bases and J lost 2, with 8 bases in between. This CDR3 has 14 residues. The CDR3 nucleotides are TGTGCCAGCAGCTTAGCCCCAGGGACCTACGAGCAGTACTTC. It translates to CASSLAPGTYEQYF.

This chain links TRBV2 with TRBJ2-5; TRBD1 aligns across 9 bases. The ends lost 4 bases at V and 6 bases at J; junction bases unmatched: 9. The CDR3 runs to 15 residues. The V gene's germline CDR1 is SNHLY and CDR2 FYNNEI. CDR3 amino acids: CASSGGQGLGKTQYF. CDR3 DNA sequence: TGTGCCAGCAGTGGGGGACAGGGATTAGGAAAGACCCAGTACTTC.

This clone has just one count. Germline and junction disagree at one end, which may indicate a read error. The CDR3 reads CATSPTVMNTEAFF. In nucleotides, the CDR3 is TGTGCCACCAGCCCTACAGTTATGAACACTGAAGCTTTCTTT. The V call is TRBV7-2, the J call TRBJ1-1; the D is unclear. CDR1 is SGHTA, CDR2 FQGNSA, per germline. The CDR3 consists of 14 residues.

The J gene is TRBJ2-2, the V gene TRBV5-1; 15 bases are a match to TRBD2. This CDR3 contains 17 residues. V was clipped by 4 bases and J by 5 bases; unmatched bases: 6. Per germline, CDR1 SGHRS and CDR2 YFSETQ. The CDR3 sequence: CASSKGLAGGGTGELFF. CDR3 DNA: TGCGCCAGCAGCAAGGGACTAGCGGGAGGAGGAACCGGGGAGCTGTTTTTT.

The CDR3 region is CASSTTGGSDTEAFF. The DNA for the CDR3 is TGTGCCAGCTCAACCACGGGGGGCAGTGACACTGAAGCTTTCTTT. The rearrangement uses TRBV18 and TRBJ1-1; the D gene is possibly TRBD1 (6 bases). CDR1 and CDR2 (germline): KGHSH, LQKENI. CDR3 size: 15 residues. Trimming cost V 5 bases and J 3 bases, with 16 bases left between them.

The CDR3, as DNA: TGTGCCACCAGCAGAGACGGGAGGACCCAGTACTTC. This codes for CATSRDGRTQYF. This chain links TRBV15 with TRBJ2-5, with D possibly being TRBD2 (6 bases). This CDR3 spans 12 amino acids. The germline gives CDR1 LNHNV, CDR2 YYDKDF (reference sequence). The germline V and J ends were trimmed by 0 bases and 7 bases, with 6 bases remaining between them.

The table lists this clone with a few counts. The rearrangement links TRBV19 to TRBJ2-4; 11 nucleotides align to TRBD2. Germline CDR1 LNHDA, CDR2 SQIVND (reference sequence). J lost 0 bases, V lost 5 bases, and 15 bases had no gene match. The CDR3 is 20 residues long. CDR3 sequence reads: CASSGAGLAEATIAKNIQYF. In DNA, the CDR3 is TGTGCCAGTAGTGGAGCGGGACTAGCGGAAGCAACGATAGCCAAAAACATTCAGTACTTC. The full variable domain, rest sourced from reference TRBV19 and TRBJ2-4, is DGGITQSPKYLFRKEGQNVTLSCEQNLNHDAMYWYRQDPGQGLRLIYYSQIVNDFQKGDIAEGYSVSREKKESFPLTVTSAQKNPTAFYLCASSGAGLAEATIAKNIQYFGAGTRLSVL.

This rearrangement joins TRBV9 to TRBJ2-5; 7 positions match TRBD1. The CDR3 totals 14 residues. The junction had 3 bases not matched to a gene; V was cut back by 3 bases and J by 1 base. Germline CDR1 SGDLS, CDR2 YYNGEE. CDR3 loop: CASSGGTVQETQYF. The CDR3 nucleotides read TGTGCCAGCAGCGGAGGGACAGTCCAAGAGACCCAGTACTTC.

The V and J genes are TRBV4-1 and TRBJ2-7; 8 bases agree with TRBD1. After removal of 4 bases from V and 6 bases from J, the junction contained 5 bases not matched to a gene. Per germline, CDR1 MGHRA and CDR2 YSYEKL. The CDR3 is made up of 13 amino acids. The DNA of the CDR3 is TGCGCCAGCAGCCCCCGGACAGGGTCCGAGCAGTACTTC. Its translation: CASSPRTGSEQYF.

There are a few counts of this clone. The chain uses TRBV30 and TRBJ1-6; 7 nucleotides match TRBD1. CDR3 size: 13 residues. With 7 bases clipped from V and 7 bases from J, the junction kept 7 bases outside the gene matches. From germline, CDR1 is GTSNPN and CDR2 SVGIG (reference sequence). CDR3 residues: CASGGTANSPLHF. The CDR3 DNA reads as TGTGCCTCGGGGGGGACAGCGAATTCACCCCTCCACTTT. Full variable domain (outside the CDR3, taken from reference TRBV30 and TRBJ1-6): SQTIHQWPATLVQPVGSPLSLECTVEGTSNPNLYWYRQAAGRGLQLLFYSVGIGQISSEVPQNLSASRPQDRQFILSSKKLLLSDSGFYLCASGGTANSPLHFGNGTRLTVT.

The chain is built from TRBV11-2 and TRBJ2-7; TRBD2 aligns across 7 bases. The germline V gene has CDR1 SGHAT and CDR2 FQNNGV. The CDR3 totals 15 residues. V shed 1 base, J shed 3 bases, and the junction held 6 bases outside the gene matches. This CDR3 reads CASSLGTSALYEQYF. CDR3 DNA: TGTGCCAGCAGCTTAGGCACTAGCGCACTCTACGAGCAGTACTTC.

The table lists this clone with a count of one. V and J are TRBV18 and TRBJ2-7, with TRBD1 matching 10 bases. This CDR3 region has 15 residues. Germline values: CDR1 KGHSH, CDR2 LQKENI. The V segment lost 8 bases and the J segment 0 bases; nucleotides outside the gene matches: 7. CDR3 amino acids: CASRKGDRGSYEQYF. CDR3 DNA sequence: TGTGCCAGCCGAAAAGGGGACAGGGGCTCCTACGAGCAGTACTTC. The variable domain in full, completed from reference TRBV18 and TRBJ2-7, reads NAGVMQNPRHLVRRRGQEARLRCSPMKGHSHVYWYRQLPEEGLKFMVYLQKENIIDESGMPKERFSAEFPKEGPSILRIQQVVRGDSAAYFCASRKGDRGSYEQYFGPGTRLTVT.

V usage is TRBV10-1 and J usage is TRBJ2-7, with 9 bases matching TRBD2. V shed 6 bases and J 4 bases; nucleotides not matched to a gene: 7. Per germline, CDR1 WNHNN and CDR2 SYGVQD (reference sequence). The CDR3 sequence is 14 residues long. CDR3 sequence reads: CASSVAGGPYEQYF. As DNA, the CDR3 is TGCGCCAGCAGCGTCGCGGGAGGGCCGTACGAGCAGTACTTC.

This clone was observed a single time. The gene calls are TRBV25-1 and TRBJ2-7, with 9 bases identical to TRBD2. Germline CDR1 reads MGHDK; CDR2 reads SYGVNS. Trimming took 5 bases from V and 9 from J; bases not matched to a gene: 14. The CDR3 covers 15 residues. CDR3 protein: CASSPQLGLALSQYF. CDR3 sequence (DNA): TGTGCCAGCAGTCCCCAATTGGGACTAGCATTGTCGCAGTACTTC.

V and J are TRBV19 and TRBJ2-3; D remains ambiguous. V shed 6 bases and J shed 2 bases, with 9 bases lying between them. The CDR3 sequence is 13 residues long. The germline V gene encodes CDR1 LNHDA and CDR2 SQIVND (reference sequence). Here the CDR3 DNA reads TGTGCCAGTAGCTCTAGTACCACAGATACGCAGTATTTT. Its translation: CASSSSTTDTQYF.

The chain is built from TRBV20-1 and TRBJ2-1; D possibly corresponds to TRBD1 (6 bases). From germline, CDR1 is DFQATT and CDR2 SNEGSKA (reference sequence). The V end lost 3 bases, the J end lost 4 bases, and 13 bases lay between the germline ends. The CDR3 runs 14 residues. CDR3 DNA: TGCAGTGCTAGTCGACCAGGGGTTTACAATGAGCAGTTCTTC. Its translation is CSASRPGVYNEQFF.

The CDR3 loop is CASSVGAHTYEQYF. The CDR3 coding sequence is TGTGCCAGCAGCGTAGGAGCCCATACCTACGAGCAGTACTTC. V and J are TRBV9 and TRBJ2-7; D not resolved. The CDR3 totals 14 residues. Germline CDR1 and CDR2: SGDLS and YYNGEE. V lost 0 bases and J 2 bases, leaving 9 bases between the germline ends.

The gene calls are TRBV5-8 and TRBJ2-7; D is unresolved. The germline V gene has CDR1 SGHTS and CDR2 YDEGEE. Between the trimmed V and J ends, which lost 3 bases and 9 bases, there was a span of 22 bases. This CDR3 is built from 15 residues. The CDR3 region has the DNA TGTGCCAGCAGCTCCGAGTCGACCGGGTTTCACGGGCAGTACTTC. Translated: CASSSESTGFHGQYF.